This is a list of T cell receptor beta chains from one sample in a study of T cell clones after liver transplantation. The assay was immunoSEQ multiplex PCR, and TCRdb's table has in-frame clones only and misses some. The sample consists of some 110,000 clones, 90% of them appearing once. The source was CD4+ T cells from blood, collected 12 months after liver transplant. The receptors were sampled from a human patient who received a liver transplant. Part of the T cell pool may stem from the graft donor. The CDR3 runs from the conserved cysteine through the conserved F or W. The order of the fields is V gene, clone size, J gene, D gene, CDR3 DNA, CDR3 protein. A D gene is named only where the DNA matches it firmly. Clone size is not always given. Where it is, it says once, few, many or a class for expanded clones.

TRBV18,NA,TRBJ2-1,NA,TGTGCCAGCTCGCCAACGAGGGGACCGTACAATGAGCAGTTCTTC,CASSPTRGPYNEQFF
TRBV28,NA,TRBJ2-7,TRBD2,TGTGCCAGCAGTTTGAGCGGGAGTCGTCACGGCTACGAGCAGTACTTC,CASSLSGSRHGYEQYF
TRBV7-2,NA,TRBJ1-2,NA,TGTGCCAGCAGCTTAAATCCAGGGGACGGCTACACCTTC,CASSLNPGDGYTF
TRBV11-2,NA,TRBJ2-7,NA,TGTGCCAGCAGCTTAGTCTCGGGCTCCCACTACGAGCAGTACTTC,CASSLVSGSHYEQYF
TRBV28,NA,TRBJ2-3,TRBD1,TGTGCCAGCCCTGTGGGGGACAGGGTCGCCATCCCAGATACGCAGTATTTT,CASPVGDRVAIPDTQYF
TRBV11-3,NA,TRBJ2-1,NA,TGTGCCAGCAGCGAAAGGACTATTTTGAATGAGCAGTTCTTC,CASSERTILNEQFF
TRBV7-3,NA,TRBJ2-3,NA,TGTGCCAGCAGCTTAGCGGGGCCAACAGATACGCAGTATTTT,CASSLAGPTDTQYF
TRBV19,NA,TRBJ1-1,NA,TGTGCCAGTAGTATAGGAGGGGAGAACACTGAAGCTTTCTTT,CASSIGGENTEAFF
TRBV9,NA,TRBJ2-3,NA,TGTGCCAGCAGCGTCACCTCAGGGGATACGCAGTATTTT,CASSVTSGDTQYF
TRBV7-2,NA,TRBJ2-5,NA,TGTGCCAGCAGCTTTAATAGGCAAGAGACCCAGTACTTC,CASSFNRQETQYF
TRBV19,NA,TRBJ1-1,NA,TGTGCCAGTAGTATGGCCGGGGGCTGGACTGAAGCTTTCTTT,CASSMAGGWTEAFF
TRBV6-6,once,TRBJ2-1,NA,TGTGCCAGCAGCTTTGCTAGCCATGAGCAGTTCTTC,CASSFASHEQFF
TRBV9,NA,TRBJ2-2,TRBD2,TGTGCCAGCAGCCCCCGACTAGCGGGAGGAGGCGGGGAGCTGTTTTTT,CASSPRLAGGGGELFF
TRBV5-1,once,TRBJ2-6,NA,TGCGCCAGCAGCTTGGCCTGGGGGGATGGGGCCAACGTCCTGACTTTC,CASSLAWGDGANVLTF
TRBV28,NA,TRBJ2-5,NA,TGTGCCAGCAAGGAGGGCAGGGACTACCAAGAGACCCAGTACTTC,CASKEGRDYQETQYF
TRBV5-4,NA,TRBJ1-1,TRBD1,TGTGCCAGCAGCCCTGTGGGACAGGAGATGAACACTGAAGCTTTCTTT,CASSPVGQEMNTEAFF
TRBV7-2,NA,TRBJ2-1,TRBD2,TGTGCCAGCAGCCTAGAAGGGACTAGCAGATACAATGAGCAGTTCTTC,CASSLEGTSRYNEQFF
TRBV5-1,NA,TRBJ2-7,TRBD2,TGCGCCAGCAGCCCATCGGGACTAGCGGGAGTCGAGCAGTACTTC,CASSPSGLAGVEQYF
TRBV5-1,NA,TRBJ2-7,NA,TGCGCCAGCAGCTTGGGGGACGCGGTCGGCGAGCAGTACTTC,CASSLGDAVGEQYF
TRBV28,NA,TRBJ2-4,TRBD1,TGTGCCAGCAGTCCGCCGGGGGGACAGGGAAACATTCAGTACTTC,CASSPPGGQGNIQYF
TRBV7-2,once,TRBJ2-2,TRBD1,TGTGCCAGCAGAACAGGGGGGAACACCGGGGAGCTGTTTTTT,CASRTGGNTGELFF
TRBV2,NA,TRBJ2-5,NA,TGTGCCAGCAAAGAGGGCGGGACAGAGACCCAGTACTTC,CASKEGGTETQYF
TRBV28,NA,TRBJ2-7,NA,TGTGCCAGCAGTCCCCCGGGGTCACTCTACGAGCAGTACTTC,CASSPPGSLYEQYF
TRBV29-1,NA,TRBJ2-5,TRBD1,TGCAGCGCCCTACAGGGGGCAGAGACCCAGTACTTC,CSALQGAETQYF
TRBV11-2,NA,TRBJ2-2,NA,TGTGCCAGCAGCTTAACAGATCGAGGGGAGCTGTTTTTT,CASSLTDRGELFF
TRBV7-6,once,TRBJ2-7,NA,TGTGCCAGCAGCTTAGGGGGCGCTAGGGCCTTCTACGAGCAGTACTTC,CASSLGGARAFYEQYF
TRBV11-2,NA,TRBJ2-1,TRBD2,TGTGCCAGCAGCTCAACGGGACTATCTAGTGAGCAGTTCTTC,CASSSTGLSSEQFF
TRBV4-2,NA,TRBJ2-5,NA,TGTGCCAGCAGCCTCGAAATCAGTGGGGAGACCCAGTACTTC,CASSLEISGETQYF
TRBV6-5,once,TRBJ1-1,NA,TGTGCCAGCAACGGGGGGGGGAACACTGAAGCTTTCTTT,CASNGGGNTEAFF
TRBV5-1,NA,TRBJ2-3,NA,TGCGCCAGCAGCTGGGCAGGGGAGGTAGATACGCAGTATTTT,CASSWAGEVDTQYF
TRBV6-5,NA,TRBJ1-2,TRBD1,TGTGCCAGCAGTAGGGACAGCACTAACTATGGCTACACCTTC,CASSRDSTNYGYTF
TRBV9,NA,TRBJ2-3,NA,TGTGCCAGCAGCGTAGCTATAGCGAGTGCTAGCACAGATACGCAGTATTTT,CASSVAIASASTDTQYF
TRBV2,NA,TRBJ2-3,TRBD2,TGTGCCAGCAGTGTTATACGAAAAGGGACTAACACAGATACGCAGTATTTT,CASSVIRKGTNTDTQYF
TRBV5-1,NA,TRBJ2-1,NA,TGCGCCAGCAGCTCTCCCAGTGATGAGCAGTTCTTC,CASSSPSDEQFF
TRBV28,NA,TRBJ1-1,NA,TGTGCCAGCAGCATCCCTAGGAGAGCTTTCTTT,CASSIPRRAFF
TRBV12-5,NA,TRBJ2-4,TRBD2,TGTGCTAGTGCCCATGGGACTAGTGGGGCTGGAAACAAAAACATTCAGTACTTC,CASAHGTSGAGNKNIQYF
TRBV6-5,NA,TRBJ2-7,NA,TGTGCCAGCAGTTACGGCCCCTACGAGCAGTACTTC,CASSYGPYEQYF
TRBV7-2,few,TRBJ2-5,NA,TGTGCCAGCAGCCACAAGGCAGGGCAAGAGACCCAGTACTTC,CASSHKAGQETQYF
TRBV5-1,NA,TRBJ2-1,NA,TGCGCCAGCAGCTCGTTCCTAATAGACCATGAGCAGTTCTTC,CASSSFLIDHEQFF
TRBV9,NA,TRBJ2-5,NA,TGTGCCAGCAGCGTAGAGGTGGGGGCCTATGAGACCCAGTACTTC,CASSVEVGAYETQYF